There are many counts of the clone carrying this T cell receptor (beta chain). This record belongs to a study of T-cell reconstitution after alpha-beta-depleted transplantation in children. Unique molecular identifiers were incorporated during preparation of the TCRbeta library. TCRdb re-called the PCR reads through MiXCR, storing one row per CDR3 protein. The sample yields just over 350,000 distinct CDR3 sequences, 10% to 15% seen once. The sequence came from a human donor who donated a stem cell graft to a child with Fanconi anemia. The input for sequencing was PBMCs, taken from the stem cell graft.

The CDR3 sequence is CASSPDQLAGGSDTQYF. The CDR3 nucleotides are TGTGCCAGCAGTCCTGACCAACTAGCGGGGGGTTCAGATACGCAGTATTTT. The genes are TRBV12-3 or TRBV12-4 and TRBJ2-3; 12 bases are shared with TRBD2. The ends lost 5 bases at V and 4 bases at J; junction bases unmatched: 10. The length of the CDR3 is 17 residues.